These 10 T cell receptor beta chains originate from one sample sequenced in a study of beta chain features in type 1 diabetes. Whole-study results and caveats: Moderate but significant shortening of TCRB CDR3s was recorded in all four CD4+ subsets from Type 1 diabetes patients.

All of the isolated RNA was reverse transcribed, so expressed TCRB transcripts were sequenced. Clones were sequenced by immunoSEQ multiplex PCR, and TCRdb holds only the in-frame ones, with some missing. The data contain 500,000 to 650,000 clones, roughly 12% of them singletons. Antigens for these TCRs are unknown. The sample taken for sequencing was naive CD4+ T cells from blood. The receptors here all came from a man aged 25 to 45 with type 1 diabetes.

The chain combines TRBV30 with TRBJ1-3; D ambiguous. Germline CDR1 is GTSNPN and CDR2 is SVGIG (reference sequence). Deletions cut 3 bases from V and 2 bases from J, with 8 bases between. The CDR3 extends over 13 amino acids. The chain's CDR3 is CAWRSTAGNTIYF. CDR3 DNA: TGTGCCTGGAGGAGTACTGCTGGAAACACCATATATTTT.

The CDR3 reads CASSIAGTDTQYF. DNA of the CDR3: TGTGCCAGCAGCATAGCGGGCACAGATACGCAGTATTTT. The chain couples TRBV7-3 to TRBJ2-3, with D possibly matching TRBD2 (6 bases). CDR3 length: 13 residues. Germline assignment: CDR1 SGHTA and CDR2 FQGTGA. V gave up 5 bases and J gave up 1 base, with 7 bases separating them.

The rearrangement links TRBV19 to TRBJ2-5; 10 nucleotides match TRBD2. This CDR3 is built from 16 residues. Germline trimming cut 3 bases from V and 2 bases from J; bases unmatched to any gene: 6. Germline CDR1 is LNHDA and CDR2 is SQIVND (reference sequence). The CDR3 here is CASSMWASGGQETQYF. In nucleotides, the CDR3 is TGTGCCAGTAGTATGTGGGCTAGCGGGGGACAAGAGACCCAGTACTTC.

Only a few counts were recorded for this clone. The rearrangement joins TRBV19 to TRBJ1-6; 7 nucleotides match TRBD1. With V trimmed by 5 bases and J by 5 bases, 6 bases remained unmatched. Germline CDR1 reads LNHDA; CDR2 reads SQIVND (reference sequence). The CDR3 spans 15 residues. The CDR3, as DNA: TGTGCCAGTAGTCGCGAAGGGACAGATAATTCACCCCTCCACTTT. Translated: CASSREGTDNSPLHF.

V and J are TRBV7-2 and TRBJ1-1, with a tentative D call TRBD1 (6 bases). CDR1 is SGHTA and CDR2 is FQGNSA in the germline V gene. CDR3 length equals 16 residues. The V and J ends lost 1 base and 1 base respectively, with 13 bases between them. As DNA, the CDR3 is TGTGCCAGCAGCTTAGTGGGGGACACCAAGAACACTGAAGCTTTCTTT. Its translation: CASSLVGDTKNTEAFF.

The table lists this clone with a few counts. The V call is TRBV5-5, the J call TRBJ1-2; D is unresolved. V was cut by 3 bases and J by 3 bases, with 6 bases left in between. The germline gives CDR1 SGHKS, CDR2 YYEKEE (reference sequence). The CDR3 consists of 12 residues. CDR3 sequence reads: CASSYEYYGYTF. The CDR3 coding sequence is TGTGCCAGCAGCTACGAATACTATGGCTACACCTTC.

This clone was detected only a few times. The rearrangement uses TRBV13 and TRBJ2-7; TRBD1 matches at 7 bases. Trimming removed 1 base from V and 7 bases from J; junction bases left unmatched: 10. Per germline, CDR1 PRHDT and CDR2 FYEKMQ (reference sequence). This CDR3 has 15 amino acids. The CDR3 loop is CASSLEQGSAREQYF. The CDR3 DNA is TGTGCCAGCAGCTTAGAACAGGGGAGTGCGAGGGAGCAGTACTTC.

This clone was seen a handful of times. The chain carries TRBV5-1 and TRBJ1-1; no definite D call. The CDR3 sequence is 13 residues long. V lost 1 base and J lost 1, with 5 bases in between. Germline V CDR1 and CDR2: SGHRS, YFSETQ. CDR3 sequence: CASSLSENTEAFF. The CDR3 coding sequence is TGCGCCAGCAGCTTGTCAGAGAACACTGAAGCTTTCTTT. Together with reference TRBV5-1 and TRBJ1-1, the CDR3 gives the full variable domain: KAGVTQTPRYLIKTRGQQVTLSCSPISGHRSVSWYQQTPGQGLQFLFEYFSETQRNKGNFPGRFSGRQFSNSRSEMNVSTLELGDSALYLCASSLSENTEAFFGQGTRLTVV.

This clone has just a few counts. The V gene is TRBV6-1, the J gene TRBJ2-1, with a weak D call TRBD1 (6 bases). Trimming took 6 bases from V and 10 from J, leaving 16 bases between them. Germline V lookup: CDR1 MNHNS, CDR2 SASEGT. The CDR3 is 13 residues long. CDR3 residues: CASRVDSLLEQFF. CDR3 bases: TGTGCCAGCAGAGTGGACAGTTTGTTAGAGCAGTTCTTC.

This clone was picked up a small number of times. V and J are TRBV27 and TRBJ2-3; 9 bases agree with TRBD1. Germline CDR1 MNHEY, CDR2 SMNVEV (reference sequence). J gave up 5 bases and V 6 bases, and 6 bases lay outside the gene matches. The CDR3 covers 14 residues. This CDR3 is CASRPGTGRDTQYF. DNA for the CDR3: TGTGCCAGCAGGCCCGGGACAGGGCGAGATACGCAGTATTTT.